These T cell receptor beta chains were read from a single sample in a study of cytomegalovirus exposure and HLA in healthy donors. TCRdb's table, derived via immunoSEQ multiplex PCR, lists solely in-frame clones and lacks some. This listing includes around 140,000 clones. Input material: PBMCs. All receptors come from a male donor in good health and CMV-seronegative. The CDR3 runs from the conserved cysteine through the conserved F or W. A D gene is named only where the DNA matches it firmly.

>TRBV19|TRBJ2-2|TRBD1
CASSKNRGNTGELFF
TGTGCCAGTAGCAAAAACAGGGGGAACACCGGGGAGCTGTTTTTT
>TRBV6-5|TRBJ2-3|-
CASSCGEATDTQYF
TGTGCCAGCAGTTGTGGCGAGGCCACAGATACGCAGTATTTT
>TRBV5-5|TRBJ1-1|-
CASSSGGFEVLFTEAFF
TGTGCCAGCAGTTCGGGTGGGTTCGAAGTTTTGTTTACTGAAGCTTTCTTT
>TRBV19|TRBJ2-7|-
CASSIKEGAYEQYF
TGTGCCAGTAGTATTAAAGAGGGGGCCTACGAGCAGTACTTC
>TRBV2|TRBJ1-6|-
CASKARAPNRSPLHF
TGTGCCAGCAAGGCGAGGGCTCCGAACCGATCACCCCTCCACTTT
>TRBV4-2|TRBJ1-6|-
CASSQRTASSYNSPLHF
TGTGCCAGCAGCCAAAGGACTGCCAGCTCCTATAATTCACCCCTCCACTTT
>TRBV21-1|TRBJ2-3|-
CASSARRGRTPRPDTQYF
TGTGCCAGCAGCGCAAGAAGGGGGAGAACCCCACGCCCAGATACGCAGTATTTT
>TRBV18|TRBJ1-2|TRBD1
CASSPGTARGYTF
TGTGCCAGCTCACCAGGGACAGCTAGGGGCTACACCTTC
>TRBV6-1|TRBJ1-1|TRBD1
CASSEVLGGGGTEAFF
TGTGCCAGCAGTGAAGTCCTCGGAGGGGGCGGGACTGAAGCTTTCTTT
>TRBV18|TRBJ1-1|TRBD1
CASSGQGNTEAFF
TGTGCCAGCTCCGGACAGGGGAACACTGAAGCTTTCTTT
>TRBV14|TRBJ2-1|TRBD2
CASSQLISGGLDEQFF
TGTGCCAGCAGCCAACTCATTAGCGGGGGGTTGGATGAGCAGTTCTTC
>TRBV9|TRBJ1-6|-
CASSVEVRGDNSPLHF
TGTGCCAGCAGCGTAGAGGTTCGGGGTGACAATTCACCCCTCCACTTT
>TRBV6-5|TRBJ1-2|-
CASSYSPNGVDGYTF
TGTGCCAGCAGTTACTCGCCGAACGGGGTTGATGGCTACACCTTC
>TRBV18|TRBJ1-2|TRBD1
CASSPAGTDSYGYTF
TGTGCCAGCTCACCAGCCGGGACAGATTCTTATGGCTACACCTTC
>TRBV15|TRBJ1-3|-
CATSQGGQPGRNTIYF
TGTGCCACCAGCCAAGGAGGACAGCCAGGGAGAAACACCATATATTTT
>TRBV5-1|TRBJ2-7|TRBD1
CASSQGQGTMREQYF
TGCGCCAGCAGTCAGGGACAGGGAACGATGAGGGAGCAGTACTTC
>TRBV30|TRBJ1-5|-
CAWSGGRGRVSNQPQHF
TGTGCCTGGAGTGGAGGCAGGGGCCGAGTGAGCAATCAGCCCCAGCATTTT
>TRBV5-1|TRBJ2-2|TRBD2
CASRGDSNTGELFF
TGCGCCAGTCGGGGGGACTCGAACACCGGGGAGCTGTTTTTT
>TRBV30|TRBJ1-3|TRBD1
CAWSYGQGTMNTIYF
TGTGCCTGGAGTTACGGACAGGGGACGATGAACACCATATATTTT
>TRBV11-2|TRBJ2-1|TRBD2
CASSETSGRTEQFF
TGTGCCAGCAGCGAGACTAGCGGCAGAACCGAGCAGTTCTTC
>TRBV5-5|TRBJ1-5|-
CASSFTGSLNQPQHF
TGTGCCAGCAGCTTCACAGGGAGTCTCAATCAGCCCCAGCATTTT
>TRBV14|TRBJ2-3|-
CASSQDGLTDTQYF
TGTGCCAGCAGCCAAGATGGACTTACAGATACGCAGTATTTT
>TRBV29-1|TRBJ1-1|-
CSVAPGTEAFF
TGCAGCGTTGCTCCGGGCACTGAAGCTTTCTTT
>TRBV6-7|TRBJ1-2|-
CASSLPYYYGYTF
TGTGCCAGCAGTCTCCCCTACTACTATGGCTACACCTTC
>TRBV7-9|TRBJ2-7|-
CASRFDGAGTMEQYF
TGTGCCAGCAGATTCGACGGAGCGGGCACCATGGAGCAGTACTTC
>TRBV6-5|TRBJ2-1|TRBD2
CASSYSGLAGGNEQFF
TGTGCCAGCAGTTACTCGGGACTAGCGGGAGGAAATGAGCAGTTCTTC
>TRBV7-9|TRBJ1-2|TRBD1
CASRPRDSYGYTF
TGTGCCAGCAGACCCAGGGACAGCTATGGCTACACCTTC
>TRBV27|TRBJ2-3|-
CASSLSGRAGQDTQYF
TGTGCCAGCAGTTTATCGGGCAGGGCCGGCCAAGATACGCAGTATTTT
>TRBV30|TRBJ1-5|-
CAWSLSWSNQPQHF
TGTGCCTGGAGCCTATCCTGGAGCAATCAGCCCCAGCATTTT
>TRBV9|TRBJ2-3|TRBD2
CASSALAGGPDTQYF
TGTGCCAGCAGCGCGCTAGCGGGAGGACCAGATACGCAGTATTTT
>TRBV9|TRBJ1-1|-
CASSVPGTEAFF
TGTGCCAGCAGCGTCCCAGGCACTGAAGCTTTCTTT
>TRBV28|TRBJ2-3|TRBD1
CASSPLQGAEDTQYF
TGTGCCAGCAGTCCGTTACAGGGGGCCGAAGATACGCAGTATTTT
>TRBV30|TRBJ2-7|-
CAWSVGETYEQYF
TGTGCCTGGAGTGTAGGGGAAACCTACGAGCAGTACTTC
>TRBV27|TRBJ1-1|TRBD1
CASSPGTGGPTEAFF
TGTGCCAGCAGTCCCGGGACAGGGGGGCCCACTGAAGCTTTCTTT
>TRBV27|TRBJ2-7|TRBD1
CASSPTGVAYEQYF
TGTGCCAGCAGTCCGACAGGGGTCGCCTACGAGCAGTACTTC
>TRBV6-4|TRBJ1-1|TRBD1
CASSESGTGVTEAFF
TGTGCCAGCAGTGAGTCCGGGACAGGGGTAACTGAAGCTTTCTTT
>TRBV7-6|TRBJ2-7|TRBD2
CASSPLAGASGEQYF
TGTGCCAGCAGCCCCCTAGCGGGAGCTAGTGGGGAGCAGTACTTC
>TRBV5-4|TRBJ2-7|TRBD2
CASSMGLAGGYEQYF
TGTGCCAGCAGCATGGGACTAGCGGGAGGATACGAGCAGTACTTC
>TRBV25-1|TRBJ1-1|-
CASSPPGVNTEAFF
TGTGCCAGCAGTCCGCCGGGGGTAAACACTGAAGCTTTCTTT
>TRBV27|TRBJ2-7|-
CASSGARSYEQYF
TGTGCCAGCAGTGGAGCTCGTTCCTACGAGCAGTACTTC
>TRBV28|TRBJ1-1|-
CASSLNQAEAFF
TGTGCCAGCAGTTTAAATCAGGCTGAAGCTTTCTTT
>TRBV12-5|TRBJ2-2|-
CASGLLPGAGELFF
TGTGCTAGTGGTTTGCTCCCGGGGGCCGGGGAGCTGTTTTTT
>TRBV5-6|TRBJ2-5|-
CASSLGPISHGAETQYF
TGTGCCAGCAGCTTGGGCCCCATTAGCCACGGAGCAGAGACCCAGTACTTC
>TRBV30|TRBJ2-7|TRBD1
CAWRGQPEGVQYF
TGTGCCTGGAGGGGACAGCCCGAGGGGGTGCAGTACTTC
>TRBV4-2|TRBJ1-2|TRBD1
CASSQGTGRGIYGYTF
TGTGCCAGCAGCCAAGGGACAGGGAGGGGGATCTATGGCTACACCTTC
>TRBV9|TRBJ2-1|TRBD2
CASSERLAGLNEQFF
TGTGCCAGCAGCGAAAGACTAGCGGGACTCAATGAGCAGTTCTTC
>TRBV27|TRBJ2-7|TRBD2
CASSTIAGGLYEQYF
TGTGCCAGCAGTACAATAGCGGGGGGCCTCTACGAGCAGTACTTC
>TRBV7-8|TRBJ2-7|TRBD1
CASSSKTGQGRGEQYF
TGTGCCAGCAGCTCAAAAACCGGACAGGGACGAGGCGAGCAGTACTTC